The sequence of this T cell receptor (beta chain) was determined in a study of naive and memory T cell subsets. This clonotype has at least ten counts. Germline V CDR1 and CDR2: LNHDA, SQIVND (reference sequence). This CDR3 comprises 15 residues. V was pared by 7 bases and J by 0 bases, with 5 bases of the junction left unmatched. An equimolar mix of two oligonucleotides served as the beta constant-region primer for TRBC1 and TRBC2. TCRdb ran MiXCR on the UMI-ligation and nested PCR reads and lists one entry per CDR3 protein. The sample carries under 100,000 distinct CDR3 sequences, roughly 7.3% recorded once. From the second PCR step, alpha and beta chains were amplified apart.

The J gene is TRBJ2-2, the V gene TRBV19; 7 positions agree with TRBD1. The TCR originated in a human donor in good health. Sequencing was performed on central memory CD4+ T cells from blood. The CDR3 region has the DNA TGTGCCAGTACGGGGACAGCAGCGAACACCGGGGAGCTGTTTTTT. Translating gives CASTGTAANTGELFF.